Below, one TCR beta chain is given with its context. Its antigen is unidentified. This sample stems from a study of T cell repertoires in cytomegalovirus infection. Study details: HLA-B-restricted CMV epitopes that are well studied, plus recently identified HLA-C-restricted ones, were used by the study. Through public TCR beta signatures, both CMV infection and matching HLA type were indicated.

The germline V and J ends were trimmed by 8 bases and 6 bases, with 17 bases remaining between them. The CDR3 totals 13 residues. Germline V gene sequence: CDR1 MNHNY, CDR2 SVGAGI (reference sequence). A single record per CDR3 protein comes from TCRdb applying MiXCR to the reads. The repertoire includes 100,000 to 150,000 distinct CDR3 sequences, over 30% of them detected once, and 45% to 65% sits in the top ten. The material sequenced was CD8+ T cells from cultured PBMCs, taken from culture after CMV antigen stimulation. This chain uses TRBV6-6 with TRBJ2-7, with a tentative D call TRBD2 (7 bases). The clonotype comes from a human donor in good health (CMV status not recorded). Some clones in this sample may be carry-over from other donors' samples. The CDR3 nucleotides read TGTGCCAGCCATGTGGGGGGGCGGCTCGAGCAGTACTTC. This translates into CASHVGGRLEQYF.